This is a list of T cell receptor beta chains from one sample in a study of T cell responses to AZD1222 COVID-19 vaccine. This table comes from immunoSEQ multiplex PCR, and its TCRdb copy is limited to in-frame clones, with some not included. The data show roughly 95,000 clones, with roughly 88% seen just once and 2.8% held by the top ten. This material consisted of peripheral blood, taken on day 0 of AZD1222 vaccination. The receptors come from an adult in good health. Each CDR3 is given with its conserved first and last residue.

j_call v_call cdr3_aa
TRBJ2-7 TRBV25-1 CASSASWKTEGGYEQYF
TRBJ2-7 TRBV29-1 CSAALDLAKPSYEQYF
TRBJ1-2 TRBV19 CASSPGQGNYGYTF
TRBJ2-1 TRBV11-3 CASSSAGGKEQFF
TRBJ2-1 TRBV29-1 CSVRPSDNEQFF
TRBJ1-1 TRBV20-1 CSASTGLWTEAFF
TRBJ2-2 TRBV5-6 CASRRQGAQNTGELFF
TRBJ1-6 TRBV5-1 CASSLGQDPYNSPLHF
TRBJ1-3 TRBV7-2 CASSLSTASGNTIYF
TRBJ1-5 TRBV28 CASSPSGYQPQHF
TRBJ1-1 TRBV19 CASSISAPSTEAFF
TRBJ1-2 TRBV2 CASSVQGNSGYTF
TRBJ1-2 TRBV4-3 CASSQVQGSLYGYTF
TRBJ2-5 TRBV11-2 CASRSTGIETQYF
TRBJ1-1 TRBV30 CAWSIGVNTEAFF
TRBJ2-1 TRBV7-3 CASSLQAGANNEQFF
TRBJ2-1 TRBV5-1 CASTRDSTYNEQFF
TRBJ2-1 TRBV10-1 CASSDGTSGRRAYNEQFF
TRBJ2-3 TRBV4-3 CASSQGQTASTDTQYF
TRBJ1-5 TRBV13 CASSFSQADSRNQPQHF
TRBJ1-2 TRBV27 CASSLTGIQGDGYTF
TRBJ2-7 TRBV30 CAWSVLELAGAYEQYF
TRBJ1-2 TRBV5-5 CASSPANYGYTF
TRBJ2-4 TRBV5-1 CASSLGEAQYF